This T cell receptor beta chain is drawn from a study of T cell responses to AZD1222 COVID-19 vaccine. The study's findings and limits: Spike-specific TCRs gained breadth and depth after people received two AZD1222 doses. AZD1222 recipients seropositive at baseline numbered only six. Along spike, vaccine-associated CD4 TCRs were found throughout, with dominance at 160-218 and 743-854.

Sequencing used immunoSEQ multiplex PCR; TCRdb keeps in-frame clones, though not all of them. The table records about 100,000 clones, roughly 87% of them present only once. Details on this clone: Its target is not known.

This CDR3 has 13 residues. Deletions cut 7 bases from V and 5 bases from J, with 11 bases between. Germline V gene sequence: CDR1 MNHEY, CDR2 SVGAGI. The V and J genes are TRBV6-5 and TRBJ1-4; D uncertain. The specimen comprised peripheral blood, sampled on day 0 of AZD1222 vaccination. This TCR was recovered from an adult in good health. The CDR3 sequence: CASMRGSNEKLFF. In DNA, the CDR3 is TGTGCCAGCATGCGGGGTTCAAATGAAAAACTGTTTTTT.